These 11 T cell receptor beta chains were sequenced from one sample in a study of shared T cell receptors in the human thymus. Repertoires were generated with immunoSEQ multiplex PCR, while TCRdb's copy carries only in-frame clones and drops some. The data hold about 710,000 clones, with roughly 86% observed a single time. The same sample was also used in a study of human thymus T cells.

The material sequenced was thymocytes. These receptors came from a boy under two years old with a congenital heart defect.

This clone was found a few times. This sequence joins TRBV11-2 and TRBJ2-3; D gene unclear. Germline lookup yields CDR1 SGHAT and CDR2 FQNNGV. V was pared by 4 bases and J by 2 bases, with 4 bases between. CDR3 length: 12 amino acids. The CDR3 nucleotides read TGTGCCAGCAGCTGGCACACAGATACGCAGTATTTT. Its protein is CASSWHTDTQYF.

This chain links TRBV2 with TRBJ2-3; D gene uncertain. Germline V CDR1 and CDR2: SNHLY, FYNNEI. Trimming shortened V by 7 bases and J by 2 bases, and 28 bases separated the two germline ends. The CDR3 runs to 19 residues. The CDR3 here is CASKGTTLVFPQPTDTQYF. DNA for the CDR3: TGTGCCAGCAAAGGAACGACGCTAGTCTTTCCCCAACCCACAGATACGCAGTATTTT.

The chain joins TRBV30 to TRBJ1-5; perhaps TRBD1 as D (5 bases). Germline V gene lookup returns CDR1 GTSNPN and CDR2 SVGIG (reference sequence). The CDR3 runs 17 residues. The V end lost 0 bases, the J end lost 2 bases, and 17 bases lay between the germline ends. The CDR3, as DNA: TGTGCCTGGAGTGTAGAGCAGGGCTCCCCTGGCAATCAGCCCCAGCATTTT. Protein: CAWSVEQGSPGNQPQHF.

This chain uses TRBV4-3 with TRBJ2-7; weak D call: TRBD2 (6 bases). The V and J ends lost 4 bases and 2 bases respectively, with 15 bases between them. The CDR3 is 15 residues long. Looked up from germline, CDR1 is LGHNA and CDR2 is YSLEER. CDR3 coding DNA: TGCGCCAGCAGCCTTAGCGGTAAGGGCACCTACGAGCAGTACTTC. Amino acids: CASSLSGKGTYEQYF.

V usage is TRBV10-3 and J usage is TRBJ2-7; D uncertain. CDR3 length: 13 amino acids. From germline, CDR1 is ENHRY and CDR2 SYGVKD. The V end was cut by 7 bases, the J end by 1 base, with 11 bases between. The CDR3 is CAINSVPSYEQYF. CDR3 coding DNA: TGTGCCATCAATTCGGTGCCATCCTACGAGCAGTACTTC.

This chain uses TRBV5-1 with TRBJ2-1; TRBD1 agrees at 11 bases. From germline, CDR1 is SGHRS and CDR2 YFSETQ. The ends lost 5 bases at V and 10 bases at J; junction bases unmatched: 11. CDR3 length: 15 amino acids. CDR3 region: CASRIRDRGAYEQFF. CDR3 DNA sequence: TGCGCCAGCAGGATCCGGGACAGGGGGGCCTACGAGCAGTTCTTC.

The rearrangement joins TRBV29-1 to TRBJ2-1; TRBD2 might be the D (6 bases). Trimming removed 2 bases from V and 5 bases from J, with 16 bases in between. This CDR3 spans 15 amino acids. Germline CDR1 is SQVTM and CDR2 is ANQGSEA. The CDR3 spells CSVEYWRESHNEQFF. As DNA, the CDR3 is TGCAGCGTTGAATATTGGCGGGAATCCCACAATGAGCAGTTCTTC.

J is TRBJ1-3 and V is TRBV5-1; perhaps TRBD1 as D (5 bases). CDR1 and CDR2 from the germline V gene are SGHRS and YFSETQ. This CDR3 is 16 amino acids long. V shed 4 bases and J shed 0 bases, with 14 bases lying between them. CDR3 DNA: TGCGCCAGCAGCGGGAGGGGTGATGGCTCTGGAAACACCATATATTTT. Encoded protein: CASSGRGDGSGNTIYF.

V usage is TRBV5-1 and J usage is TRBJ2-2; 7 bases are shared with TRBD1. The CDR3 has 16 residues. From germline, CDR1 is SGHRS and CDR2 YFSETQ. The V gene end was trimmed by 4 bases and the J gene end by 0 bases; junction bases not matched to a gene: 6. The CDR3, as DNA: TGCGCCAGCAGCCACACAGGGGACGCGAACACCGGGGAGCTGTTTTTT. It specifies CASSHTGDANTGELFF.

This chain connects TRBV27 to TRBJ1-4; a possible D gene is TRBD1 (6 bases). The V and J ends lost 5 bases and 3 bases respectively, with 10 bases between them. Germline V CDR1 and CDR2: MNHEY, SMNVEV (reference sequence). This CDR3 region has 14 residues. The CDR3 sequence is CASSPRQANEKLFF. CDR3 sequence (DNA): TGTGCCAGCAGTCCGAGACAGGCTAATGAAAAACTGTTTTTT.

The chain uses TRBV6-5 and TRBJ2-7; 8 bases agree with TRBD2. The trim removed 1 base at V and 2 bases at J, leaving 7 bases unmatched. Germline values: CDR1 MNHEY, CDR2 SVGAGI. This CDR3 region has 16 residues. Written as DNA, the CDR3 is TGTGCCAGCAGTTACTACGGTGGGACTAGAGCCTACGAGCAGTACTTC. Its translation is CASSYYGGTRAYEQYF.